This note documents a single TCR beta chain sequence. Its antigen remains unknown. The sample is drawn from a study of PD-L1 blockade in urothelial cancer. Study summary: Analysis of blood occurred 3 weeks (second dose) and 6 weeks after treatment start. Among blood samples, the median T cell count was some 150,000.

The authors spiked synthetic TCR analog templates into each PCR. Assay used: immunoSEQ multiplex PCR; TCRdb lists only in-frame clones, some missing. The top ten clones hold 2.4% of a sample with some 120,000 clones, approximately 85% of them seen once. The V gene's germline CDR1 is WNHNN and CDR2 SYGVQD (reference sequence). Trimming removed 8 bases from V and 2 bases from J, with 16 bases in between. The CDR3 length is 14 residues. Findings and limits, study-wide: Patients with durable benefit had greater blood expansion of tumor-associated TCR clones 3 weeks into treatment.

Sample time point: peripheral blood 6 weeks after treatment start. This receptor was identified in a man aged 50-59 years with urothelial cancer. Source: PBMCs, taken around atezolizumab (anti-PD-L1) treatment. V usage is TRBV10-1 and J usage is TRBJ2-7; D might be TRBD2 (6 bases). CDR3 residues: CASWGLSRTYEQYF. Here the CDR3 DNA reads TGCGCCAGCTGGGGACTTTCTAGAACCTACGAGCAGTACTTC.